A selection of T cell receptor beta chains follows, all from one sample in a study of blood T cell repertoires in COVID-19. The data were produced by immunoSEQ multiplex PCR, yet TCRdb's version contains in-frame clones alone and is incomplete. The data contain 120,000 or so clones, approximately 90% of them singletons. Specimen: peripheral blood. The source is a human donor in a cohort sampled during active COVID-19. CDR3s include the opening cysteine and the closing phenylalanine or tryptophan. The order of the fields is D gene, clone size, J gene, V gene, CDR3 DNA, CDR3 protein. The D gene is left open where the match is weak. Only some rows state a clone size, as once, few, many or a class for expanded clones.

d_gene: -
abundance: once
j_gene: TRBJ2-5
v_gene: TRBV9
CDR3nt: TGTGCCAGCAGCGTAACCTGGGAGGAGACCCAGTACTTC
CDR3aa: CASSVTWEETQYF

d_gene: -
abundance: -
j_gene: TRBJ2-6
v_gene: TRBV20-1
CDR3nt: TGCAGTGCTAGTACTACTAGGGGGTTCTCTGGGGCCAACGTCCTGACTTTC
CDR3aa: CSASTTRGFSGANVLTF

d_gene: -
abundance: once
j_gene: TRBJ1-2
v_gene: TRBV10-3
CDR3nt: TGTGCCATCAGTGATGTCAGGGAACTCCCGAACTATGGCTACACCTTC
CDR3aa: CAISDVRELPNYGYTF

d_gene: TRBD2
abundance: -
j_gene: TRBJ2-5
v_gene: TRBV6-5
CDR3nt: TGTGCCACCAGGACTAGCGGGGTGTCCCGGGAGACCCAGTACTTC
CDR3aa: CATRTSGVSRETQYF

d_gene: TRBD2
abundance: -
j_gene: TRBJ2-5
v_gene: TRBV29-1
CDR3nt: TGCAGCGCAATCGGGACTACCCCACGGGAGACCCAGTACTTC
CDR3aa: CSAIGTTPRETQYF

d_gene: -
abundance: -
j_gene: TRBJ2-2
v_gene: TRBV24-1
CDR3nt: TGTGCCACCAGTGACGCAGGGGCTTCGAACACCGGGGAGCTGTTTTTT
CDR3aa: CATSDAGASNTGELFF

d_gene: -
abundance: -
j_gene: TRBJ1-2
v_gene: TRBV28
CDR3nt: TGTGCCAGCAGTTTGACAGACTATGGCTACACCTTC
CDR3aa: CASSLTDYGYTF

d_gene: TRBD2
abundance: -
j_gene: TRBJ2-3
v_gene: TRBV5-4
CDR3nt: TGTGCCAGCAGCTTGGCTAGCGGGAGACCTCACACAGATACGCAGTATTTT
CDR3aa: CASSLASGRPHTDTQYF

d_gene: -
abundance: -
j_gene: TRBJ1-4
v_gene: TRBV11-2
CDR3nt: TGTGCCAGCAGCTCCGGGACAAGGAGTAGTGAAAAACTGTTTTTT
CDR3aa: CASSSGTRSSEKLFF

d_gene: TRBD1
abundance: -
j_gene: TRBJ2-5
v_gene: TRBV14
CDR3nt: TGTGCCAGCAGCCAAGACCCGACAGGGGGCTCGGAGACCCAGTACTTC
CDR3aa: CASSQDPTGGSETQYF

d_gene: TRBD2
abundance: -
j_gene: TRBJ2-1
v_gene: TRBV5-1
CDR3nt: TGCGCCAGCAGCTTGGGGGGTGGCGGGGGTAATGAGCAGTTCTTC
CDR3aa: CASSLGGGGGNEQFF

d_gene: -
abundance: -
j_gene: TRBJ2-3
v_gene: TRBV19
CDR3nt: TGTGCCAGTACCCAGTTACGAGGGGGGGCCGTGGATACGCAGTATTTT
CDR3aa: CASTQLRGGAVDTQYF

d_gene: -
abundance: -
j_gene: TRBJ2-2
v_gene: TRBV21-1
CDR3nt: TGTGCCAGGTCGAGGTGCACCGGGGAGCTGTTTTTT
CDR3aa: CARSRCTGELFF

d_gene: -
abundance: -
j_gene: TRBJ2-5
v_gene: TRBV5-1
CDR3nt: TGCGCCAGCAGCTTGTTGGGCAGTAAAGAGACCCAGTACTTC
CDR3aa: CASSLLGSKETQYF